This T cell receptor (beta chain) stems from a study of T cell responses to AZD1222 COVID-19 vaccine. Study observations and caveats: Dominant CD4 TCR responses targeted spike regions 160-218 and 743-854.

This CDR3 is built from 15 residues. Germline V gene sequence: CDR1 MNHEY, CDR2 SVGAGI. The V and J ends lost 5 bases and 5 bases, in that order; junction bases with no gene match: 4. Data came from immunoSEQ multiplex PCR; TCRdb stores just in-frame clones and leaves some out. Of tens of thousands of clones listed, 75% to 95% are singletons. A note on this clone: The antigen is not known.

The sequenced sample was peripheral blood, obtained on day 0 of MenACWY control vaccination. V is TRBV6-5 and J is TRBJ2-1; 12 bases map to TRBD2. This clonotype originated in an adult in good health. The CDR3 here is CASSHLAGGDNEQFF. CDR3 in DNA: TGTGCCAGCAGTCATCTAGCGGGGGGGGACAATGAGCAGTTCTTC.